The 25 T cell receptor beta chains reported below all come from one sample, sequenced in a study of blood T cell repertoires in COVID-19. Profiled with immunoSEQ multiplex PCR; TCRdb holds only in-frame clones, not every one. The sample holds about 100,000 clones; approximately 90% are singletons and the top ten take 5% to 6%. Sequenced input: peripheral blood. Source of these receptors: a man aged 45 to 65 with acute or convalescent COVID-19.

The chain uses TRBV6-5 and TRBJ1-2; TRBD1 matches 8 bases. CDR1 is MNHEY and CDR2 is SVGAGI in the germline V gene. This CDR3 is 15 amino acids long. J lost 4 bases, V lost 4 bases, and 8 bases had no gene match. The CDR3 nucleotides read TGTGCCAGCAGTTCCACCGGGACAGGCATCTATGGCTACACCTTC. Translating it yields CASSSTGTGIYGYTF.

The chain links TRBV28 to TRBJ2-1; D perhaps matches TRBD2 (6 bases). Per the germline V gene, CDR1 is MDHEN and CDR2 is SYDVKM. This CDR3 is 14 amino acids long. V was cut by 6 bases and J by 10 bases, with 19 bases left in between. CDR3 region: CASRRRRAVWEQFF. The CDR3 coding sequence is TGTGCCAGCAGACGACGGAGGGCCGTATGGGAGCAGTTCTTC.

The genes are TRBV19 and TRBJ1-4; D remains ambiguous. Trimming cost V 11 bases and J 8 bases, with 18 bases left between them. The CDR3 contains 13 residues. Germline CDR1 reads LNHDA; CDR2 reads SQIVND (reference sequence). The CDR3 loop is CASYTGSGEKLFF. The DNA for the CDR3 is TGTGCCTCGTACACGGGGTCGGGCGAAAAACTGTTTTTT. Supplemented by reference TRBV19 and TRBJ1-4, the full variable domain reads DGGITQSPKYLFRKEGQNVTLSCEQNLNHDAMYWYRQDPGQGLRLIYYSQIVNDFQKGDIAEGYSVSREKKESFPLTVTSAQKNPTAFYLCASYTGSGEKLFFGSGTQLSVL.

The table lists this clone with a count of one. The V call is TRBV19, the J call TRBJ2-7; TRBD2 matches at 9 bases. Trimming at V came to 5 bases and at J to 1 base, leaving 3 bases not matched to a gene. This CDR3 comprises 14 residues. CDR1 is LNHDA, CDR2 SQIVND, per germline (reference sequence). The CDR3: CASSLAGASYEQYF. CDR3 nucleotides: TGTGCCAGTAGTTTAGCGGGAGCTTCCTACGAGCAGTACTTC. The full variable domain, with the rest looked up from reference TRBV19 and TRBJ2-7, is DGGITQSPKYLFRKEGQNVTLSCEQNLNHDAMYWYRQDPGQGLRLIYYSQIVNDFQKGDIAEGYSVSREKKESFPLTVTSAQKNPTAFYLCASSLAGASYEQYFGPGTRLTVT.

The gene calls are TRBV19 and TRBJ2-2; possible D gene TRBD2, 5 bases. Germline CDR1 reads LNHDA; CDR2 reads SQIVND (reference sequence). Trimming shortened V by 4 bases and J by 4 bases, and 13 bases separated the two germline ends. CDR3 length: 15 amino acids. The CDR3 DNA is TGTGCCAGTAGTAACCGAGGCGGGTCCACCGGGGAGCTGTTTTTT. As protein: CASSNRGGSTGELFF.

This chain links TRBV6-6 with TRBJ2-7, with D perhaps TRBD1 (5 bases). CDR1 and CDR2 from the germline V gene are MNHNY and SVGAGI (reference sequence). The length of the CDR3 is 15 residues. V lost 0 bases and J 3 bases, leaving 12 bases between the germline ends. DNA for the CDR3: TGTGCCAGCAGTTACTCGCCAGGGCTAGACTACGAGCAGTACTTC. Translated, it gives CASSYSPGLDYEQYF.

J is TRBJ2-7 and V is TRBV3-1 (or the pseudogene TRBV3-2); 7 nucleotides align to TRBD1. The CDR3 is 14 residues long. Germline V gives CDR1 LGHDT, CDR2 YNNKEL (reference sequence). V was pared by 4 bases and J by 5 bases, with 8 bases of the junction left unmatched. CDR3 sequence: CASSPRQGWDEQYF. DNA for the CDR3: TGTGCCAGCAGCCCAAGACAGGGCTGGGACGAGCAGTACTTC.

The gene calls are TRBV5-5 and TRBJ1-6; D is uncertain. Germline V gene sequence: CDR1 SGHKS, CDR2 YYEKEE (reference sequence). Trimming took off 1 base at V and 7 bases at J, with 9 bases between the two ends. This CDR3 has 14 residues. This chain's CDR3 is CASSLKTTNSPLHF. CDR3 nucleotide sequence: TGTGCCAGCAGCTTGAAGACAACCAATTCACCCCTCCACTTT. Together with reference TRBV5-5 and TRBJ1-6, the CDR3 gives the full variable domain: DAGVTQSPTHLIKTRGQQVTLRCSPISGHKSVSWYQQVLGQGPQFIFQYYEKEERGRGNFPDRFSARQFPNYSSELNVNALLLGDSALYLCASSLKTTNSPLHFGNGTRLTVT.

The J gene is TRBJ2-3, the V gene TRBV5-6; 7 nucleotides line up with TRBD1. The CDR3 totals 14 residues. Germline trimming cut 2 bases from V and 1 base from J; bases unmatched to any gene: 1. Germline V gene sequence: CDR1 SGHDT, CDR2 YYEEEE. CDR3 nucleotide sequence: TGTGCCAGCAGCTTCGGACAGGGCACAGATACGCAGTATTTT. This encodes CASSFGQGTDTQYF.

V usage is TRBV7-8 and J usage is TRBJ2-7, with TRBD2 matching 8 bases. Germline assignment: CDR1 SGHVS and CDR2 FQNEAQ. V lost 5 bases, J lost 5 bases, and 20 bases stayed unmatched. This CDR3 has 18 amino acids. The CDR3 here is CASSILRYSGKAGDEQYF. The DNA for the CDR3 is TGTGCCAGCAGCATCCTTAGGTATAGCGGGAAAGCTGGGGACGAGCAGTACTTC.

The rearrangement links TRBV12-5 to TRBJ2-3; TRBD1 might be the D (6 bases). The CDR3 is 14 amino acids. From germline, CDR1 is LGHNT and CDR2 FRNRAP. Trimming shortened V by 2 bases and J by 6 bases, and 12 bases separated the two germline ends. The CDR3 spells CASGLRLQGDTQYF. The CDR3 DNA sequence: TGTGCTAGTGGTTTGAGACTTCAGGGGGATACGCAGTATTTT.

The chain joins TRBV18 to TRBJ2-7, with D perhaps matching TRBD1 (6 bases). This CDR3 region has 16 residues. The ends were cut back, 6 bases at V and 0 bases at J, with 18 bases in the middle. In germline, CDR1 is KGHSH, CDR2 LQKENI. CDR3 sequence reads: CASSPGQSPRSYEQYF. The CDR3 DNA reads TGTGCCAGCTCCCCTGGACAGTCTCCCCGCTCCTACGAGCAGTACTTC.

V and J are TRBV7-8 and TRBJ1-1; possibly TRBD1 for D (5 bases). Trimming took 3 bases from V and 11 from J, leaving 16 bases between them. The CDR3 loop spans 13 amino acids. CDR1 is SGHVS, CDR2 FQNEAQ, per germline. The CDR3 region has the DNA TGTGCCAGCAGCTTGGTGGGCAGGGTGCGCGCTTTCTTT. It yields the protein CASSLVGRVRAFF. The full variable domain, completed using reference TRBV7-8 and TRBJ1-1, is GAGVSQSPRYKVAKRGQDVALRCDPISGHVSLFWYQQALGQGPEFLTYFQNEAQLDKSGLPSDRFFAERPEGSVSTLKIQRTQQEDSAVYLCASSLVGRVRAFFGQGTRLTVV.

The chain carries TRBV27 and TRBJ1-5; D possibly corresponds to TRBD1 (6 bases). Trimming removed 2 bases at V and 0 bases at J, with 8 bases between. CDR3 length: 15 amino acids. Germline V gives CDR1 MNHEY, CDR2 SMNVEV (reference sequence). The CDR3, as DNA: TGTGCCAGCAGTTTACAGGGGTTTAGCAATCAGCCCCAGCATTTT. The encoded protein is CASSLQGFSNQPQHF.

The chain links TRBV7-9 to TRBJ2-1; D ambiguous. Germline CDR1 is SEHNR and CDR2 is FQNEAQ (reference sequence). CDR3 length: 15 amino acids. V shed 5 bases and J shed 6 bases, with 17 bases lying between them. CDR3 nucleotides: TGTGCCAGCAGCAGACCGGGTCTTGGCCCCAATGAGCAGTTCTTC. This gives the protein CASSRPGLGPNEQFF.

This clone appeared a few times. CDR3 residues: CASSPISATLGEQYF. CDR3 nucleotides: TGTGCCAGCAGCCCTATCTCTGCCACCCTTGGCGAGCAGTACTTC. The gene calls are TRBV27 and TRBJ2-7; D is unresolved. The CDR3 totals 15 residues. The V gene lost 6 bases and the J gene lost 6 bases, with 21 bases spanning the gap. Germline-derived CDR1 and CDR2 are MNHEY and SMNVEV (reference sequence).

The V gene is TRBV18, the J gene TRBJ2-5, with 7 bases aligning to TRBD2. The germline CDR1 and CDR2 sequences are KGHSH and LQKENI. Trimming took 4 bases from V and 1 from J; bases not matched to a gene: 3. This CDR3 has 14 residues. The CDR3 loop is CASSQLATQETQYF. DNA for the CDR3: TGTGCCAGCTCACAACTAGCGACCCAAGAGACCCAGTACTTC.

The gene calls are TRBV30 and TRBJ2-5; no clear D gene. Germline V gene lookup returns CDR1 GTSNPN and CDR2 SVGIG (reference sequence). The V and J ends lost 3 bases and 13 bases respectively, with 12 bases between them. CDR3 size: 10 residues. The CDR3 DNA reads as TGTGCCTGGAGGCGAACCCTCCTGTACTTC. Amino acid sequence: CAWRRTLLYF.

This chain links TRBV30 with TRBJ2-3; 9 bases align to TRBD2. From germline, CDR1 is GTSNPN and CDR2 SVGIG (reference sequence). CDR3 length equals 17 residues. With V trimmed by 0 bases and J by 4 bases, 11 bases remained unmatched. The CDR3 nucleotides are TGTGCCTGGAGTGTACTCTCCGCGGGAGGGCCCTCAGATACGCAGTATTTT. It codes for CAWSVLSAGGPSDTQYF. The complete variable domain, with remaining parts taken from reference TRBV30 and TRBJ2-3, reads SQTIHQWPATLVQPVGSPLSLECTVEGTSNPNLYWYRQAAGRGLQLLFYSVGIGQISSEVPQNLSASRPQDRQFILSSKKLLLSDSGFYLCAWSVLSAGGPSDTQYFGPGTRLTVL.

In DNA, the CDR3 is TGTGCCAGCAGCCCAAAGATCCGGGACAATCCCAACACCATATATTTT. The encoded protein is CASSPKIRDNPNTIYF. The chain uses TRBV9 and TRBJ1-3; TRBD1 might be the D (6 bases). CDR3 length: 16 residues. Trimming cost V 4 bases and J 7 bases, with 21 bases left between them. Looked up from germline, CDR1 is SGDLS and CDR2 is YYNGEE. Variable domain in full (rest from reference TRBV9 and TRBJ1-3): DSGVTQTPKHLITATGQRVTLRCSPRSGDLSVYWYQQSLDQGLQFLIQYYNGEERAKGNILERFSAQQFPDLHSELNLSSLELGDSALYFCASSPKIRDNPNTIYFGEGSWLTVV.

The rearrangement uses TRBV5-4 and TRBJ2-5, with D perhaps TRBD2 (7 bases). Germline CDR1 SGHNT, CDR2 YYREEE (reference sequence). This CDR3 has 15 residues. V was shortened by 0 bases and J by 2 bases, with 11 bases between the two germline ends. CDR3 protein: CASSLVGGAQETQYF. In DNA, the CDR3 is TGTGCCAGCAGCTTGGTGGGGGGGGCGCAAGAGACCCAGTACTTC. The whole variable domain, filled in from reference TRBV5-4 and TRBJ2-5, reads ETGVTQSPTHLIKTRGQQVTLRCSSQSGHNTVSWYQQALGQGPQFIFQYYREEENGRGNFPPRFSGLQFPNYSSELNVNALELDDSALYLCASSLVGGAQETQYFGPGTRLLVL.

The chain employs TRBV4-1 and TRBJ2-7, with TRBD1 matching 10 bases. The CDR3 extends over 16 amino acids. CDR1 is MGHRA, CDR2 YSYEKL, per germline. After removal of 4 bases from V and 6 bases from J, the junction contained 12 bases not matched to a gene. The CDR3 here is CASSRGPGTGAREQYF. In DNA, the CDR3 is TGCGCCAGCAGCCGAGGCCCCGGGACAGGGGCGCGCGAGCAGTACTTC.

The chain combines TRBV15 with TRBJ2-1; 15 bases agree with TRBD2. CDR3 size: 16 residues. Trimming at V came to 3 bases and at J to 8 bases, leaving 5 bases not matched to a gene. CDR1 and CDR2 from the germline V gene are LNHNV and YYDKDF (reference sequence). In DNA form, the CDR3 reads TGTGCCACCAGCAGCGGACTAGCGGGAGGGCGCGATGAGCAGTTCTTC. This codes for CATSSGLAGGRDEQFF.

The CDR3 sequence is CASGDYNSYNEQFF. The CDR3 DNA reads as TGTGCCAGCGGGGACTATAACTCCTACAATGAGCAGTTCTTC. V gene TRBV27 combines with J gene TRBJ2-1, with 7 bases lining up with TRBD2. There are 14 residues in the CDR3. V shed 8 bases and J 0 bases; nucleotides not matched to a gene: 4. The germline V gene has CDR1 MNHEY and CDR2 SMNVEV (reference sequence).

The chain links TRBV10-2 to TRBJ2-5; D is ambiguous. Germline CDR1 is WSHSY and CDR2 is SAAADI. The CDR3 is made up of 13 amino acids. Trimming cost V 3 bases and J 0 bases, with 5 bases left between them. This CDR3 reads CASSDRYQETQYF. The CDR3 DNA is TGCGCCAGCAGTGACAGATACCAAGAGACCCAGTACTTC.